Shown below are 14 T cell receptor beta chains from a single sample sequenced in a study of T cells in Graves' hyperthyroidism and ophthalmopathy (dated by TCRdb to about 2019). Libraries were built with multiplex PCR. Sequencing instrument: Illumina HiSeq 2000. The TCR beta CDR3 regions were amplified from RNA transcripts. The TCR CDR3 was subjected to a first round of RT-PCR using the HTBI primer set and the Qiagen OneStep RT-PCR kit. Starting from the raw public reads, TCRdb applied fastp trimming at Q25, assembled clones with MiXCR and retained in-frame beta chains. Every entry covers one CDR3 protein and lists the most common genes and DNA from its rows. For this sample there are approximately 640,000 distinct CDR3 sequences; around a sixth appear just once. The top ten constitute 15% to 17% of the sample. The material sequenced was blood. The origin of the receptors is a man in his fifties or sixties with Graves' hyperthyroidism.

The gene calls are TRBV6-1 and TRBJ2-7, with 8 bases lining up with TRBD1. CDR3 length: 16 amino acids. V shed 6 bases, J shed 6 bases, and the junction held 16 bases outside the gene matches. The germline V gene encodes CDR1 MNHNS and CDR2 SASEGT. CDR3 sequence (DNA): TGTGCCAGCAGGCAAACGTACCGGGACAGGCAATCCGAGCAGTACTTC. Residues: CASRQTYRDRQSEQYF.

This clonotype was seen more than once but under ten times. V gene TRBV9 combines with J gene TRBJ2-7, with a tentative D call TRBD2 (6 bases). Germline V gene sequence: CDR1 SGDLS, CDR2 YYNGEE. The CDR3 sequence is 14 residues long. Between the trimmed V and J ends, which lost 7 bases and 4 bases, there was a span of 18 bases. CDR3 DNA sequence: TGTGCCAGCGCCCCGGGACTGTCCCTATACGAGCAGTACTTC. Protein sequence: CASAPGLSLYEQYF.

This clonotype was recorded at least ten times. The V and J genes are TRBV18 and TRBJ2-7; 9 nucleotides match TRBD1. Germline V gene data show CDR1 as KGHSH and CDR2 as LQKENI. The CDR3 runs 13 residues. V lost 4 bases and J lost 5; bases outside the gene matches: 3. CDR3 protein: CASSQGQGHEQYF. The DNA for the CDR3 is TGTGCCAGCTCACAGGGACAGGGCCACGAGCAGTACTTC.

The genes are TRBV5-1 and TRBJ2-1; TRBD2 is a possible D gene (6 bases). CDR1 and CDR2 (germline): SGHRS, YFSETQ. CDR3 length: 14 amino acids. Between the trimmed V and J ends, which lost 4 bases and 6 bases, there was a span of 14 bases. As DNA, the CDR3 is TGCGCCAGCAGCGCGGGCGGGATTGCCAATGAGCAGTTCTTC. It is translated as CASSAGGIANEQFF.

This clonotype appeared many times. This sequence joins TRBV27 and TRBJ1-5, with 8 bases identical to TRBD1. Germline assignment: CDR1 MNHEY and CDR2 SMNVEV (reference sequence). V gave up 8 bases and J gave up 6 bases; unmatched junction bases: 12. The CDR3 is 15 residues long. This CDR3 is CASCPGTGWSQPQHF. The CDR3 bases are TGTGCCAGCTGCCCCGGGACAGGTTGGTCTCAGCCCCAGCATTTT.

The rearrangement joins TRBV20-1 to TRBJ1-2; the D is unclear. The CDR3 totals 13 residues. V lost 3 bases to trimming and J lost 7 bases, with 15 bases between them. Per the germline V gene, CDR1 is DFQATT and CDR2 is SNEGSKA (reference sequence). This CDR3 reads CSARGVPASGYTF. The CDR3 DNA reads as TGCAGTGCTAGGGGAGTCCCAGCGAGTGGCTACACCTTC.

This clonotype was observed many times. For the CDR3, the DNA is TGTGCCAGCAGTTACGGTGGTACCTACGAGCAGTACTTC. Its protein product is CASSYGGTYEQYF. This chain connects TRBV6-5 to TRBJ2-7; D remains ambiguous. This CDR3 is built from 13 residues. Trimming cost V 2 bases and J 2 bases, with 7 bases left between them. Per the germline V gene, CDR1 is MNHEY and CDR2 is SVGAGI.

The sample holds many counts of this clonotype. The rearrangement links TRBV9 to TRBJ2-7; D not resolved. V lost 2 bases to trimming and J lost 2 bases, with 17 bases between them. The germline gives CDR1 SGDLS, CDR2 YYNGEE. This CDR3 is built from 16 residues. The CDR3 spells CASSVAMAASAYEQYF. CDR3 DNA: TGTGCCAGCAGCGTGGCGATGGCGGCCAGTGCCTACGAGCAGTACTTC.

The sample holds a few counts of this clonotype. The chain links TRBV24-1 to TRBJ2-3; a weak D match, TRBD2 (5 bases). This CDR3 spans 16 amino acids. Between the trimmed V and J ends, which lost 2 bases and 4 bases, there was a span of 15 bases. Germline V lookup: CDR1 KGHDR, CDR2 SFDVKD. CDR3 protein: CATSDYLRLEADTQYF. CDR3 DNA: TGTGCCACCAGTGATTACCTGCGGCTGGAGGCAGATACGCAGTATTTT.

Concerning this clonotype itself: It may be a read error: a sequence one base away is much more abundant. The gene calls are TRBV30 and TRBJ1-4; unclear D gene. From germline, CDR1 is GTSNPN and CDR2 SVGIG (reference sequence). Between the trimmed V and J ends, which lost 4 bases and 9 bases, there was a span of 18 bases. CDR3 size: 14 residues. The CDR3 nucleotides read TGTGCCTGGACCTTCAGTGGCGTGGGTAAAAAACTGTTTTTT. Protein product: CAWTFSGVGKKLFF.

The chain recombines TRBV28 with TRBJ2-5; 9 positions agree with TRBD2. V shed 3 bases and J 2 bases; nucleotides not matched to a gene: 13. Germline CDR1 and CDR2: MDHEN and SYDVKM. This CDR3 spans 18 amino acids. CDR3 protein: CASSFVSSGTEIQETQYF. CDR3 coding DNA: TGTGCCAGCAGTTTCGTTTCTAGCGGGACGGAGATTCAAGAGACCCAGTACTTC.

This clonotype was counted at least ten times. This rearrangement joins TRBV5-1 to TRBJ2-3, with D possibly matching TRBD2 (5 bases). CDR3 size: 14 residues. Between the trimmed V and J ends, which lost 3 bases and 1 base, there was a span of 9 bases. Looked up from germline, CDR1 is SGHRS and CDR2 is YFSETQ. CDR3 sequence: CASSSVGGTDTQYF. The CDR3 nucleotides read TGCGCCAGCAGCTCTGTCGGGGGCACAGATACGCAGTATTTT.

The chain employs TRBV6-4 and TRBJ2-3; the match to TRBD2 covers 10 bases. This CDR3 is built from 14 residues. After removal of 6 bases from V and 6 bases from J, the junction contained 6 bases not matched to a gene. The germline gives CDR1 MRHNA, CDR2 SNTAGT. Written as DNA, the CDR3 is TGTGCCAGCAGCGACCTAGCGGGAGCGGATACGCAGTATTTT. Translation gives CASSDLAGADTQYF.

This clonotype was recorded a few times. This rearrangement joins TRBV29-1 to TRBJ2-4; D is uncertain. Germline CDR1 is SQVTM and CDR2 is ANQGSEA. There are 13 residues in the CDR3. V was cut by 7 bases and J by 0 bases, with 10 bases left in between. CDR3 DNA sequence: TGCAGCGGCTGGTGGTTAGCCAAAAACATTCAGTACTTC. Translating gives CSGWWLAKNIQYF.